The clone carrying this T cell receptor (beta chain) was counted many times. No antigen is known for it. For TCR beta, libraries came from iRepertoire HTBI primers and Arm-PCR of CDR3 regions. MiXCR was run by TCRdb on the multiplex PCR reads, yielding one entry per CDR3 protein. The table shows about 540,000 distinct CDR3 sequences, with about 14% occurring only once. The source of the sample is a study of regulatory T cells in long-lasting Graves disease. Study-level findings and limits: Whereas more than 950 public clonotypes were shared by new patients, persistent patients shared more, at some 3,000.

V was pared by 7 bases and J by 1 base, with 10 bases between. CDR1 is SNHLY, CDR2 FYNNEI, per germline. This CDR3 comprises 13 residues. The time point denotes: newly diagnosed GD, antithyroid drugs for less than 3 months. Generation of the TCR library employed RNA extracted from PBMCs. These data were likewise used in another study, on T cells in Graves' hyperthyroidism and ophthalmopathy. From that report: Newly diagnosed patients aged 18 to 65 had hyperthyroidism of under 2 months' duration. The HTBI primer set served for first-round RT-PCR of the TCR CDR3. Among thyroid clonotypes expanded above 0.001, most also appeared in blood.

The sample was peripheral blood mononuclear cells (PBMCs), taken at new diagnosis, from a patient treated with antithyroid drugs. This receptor was taken from a man aged 25 to 40 with Graves disease. The rearrangement joins TRBV2 to TRBJ2-5, with D hard to call. CDR3 coding DNA: TGTGCCAGCAAAGGCGGCGGCCAAGAGACCCAGTACTTC. Encoded protein: CASKGGGQETQYF. Together with reference TRBV2 and TRBJ2-5, the CDR3 gives the full variable domain: EPEVTQTPSHQVTQMGQEVILRCVPISNHLYFYWYRQILGQKVEFLVSFYNNEISEKSEIFDDQFSVERPDGSNFTLKIRSTKLEDSAMYFCASKGGGQETQYFGPGTRLLVL.